The 8 T cell receptor beta chains in this list originate from one sample, sequenced in a study of control samples from healthy donors and cancer patients. TCRdb's copy holds only in-frame clones and misses some; the assay was immunoSEQ multiplex PCR. This table holds some 79,000 clones, roughly nine tenths found once. Sequencing was done on a sample of blood. The origin of the receptors is a woman between 50 and 59 years old in good health.

With regard to this clone: A read error may produce the germline difference seen at one junction end. The genes are TRBV28 and TRBJ1-6; D unclear. The CDR3 is 14 amino acids. Germline CDR1 MDHEN, CDR2 SYDVKM. The CDR3 protein is CASSLSSYNSPLHF. The CDR3 coding sequence is TGTGCCAGCAGCTTATCGTCGTATAATTCACCCCTCCACTTT.

The chain is built from TRBV5-1 and TRBJ1-1; D not resolved. The CDR3 sequence is 17 residues long. CDR1 and CDR2 (germline): SGHRS, YFSETQ. With 0 bases removed from V and 3 bases from J, the gap between germline ends came to 18 bases. CDR3 DNA sequence: TGCGCCAGCAGCTTGGCCGGTTGGATGCCTAGTTACACTGAAGCTTTCTTT. It encodes CASSLAGWMPSYTEAFF.

The chain joins TRBV27 to TRBJ2-7, with 9 bases fitting TRBD1. This CDR3 region has 14 residues. The germline CDR1 and CDR2 sequences are MNHEY and SMNVEV (reference sequence). With 4 bases clipped from V and 5 bases from J, the junction kept 6 bases outside the gene matches. Here the CDR3 DNA reads TGTGCCAGCAGTTCTACAGGGGGCGCCCACGAGCAGTACTTC. Translation gives CASSSTGGAHEQYF.

The chain uses TRBV12-3 or TRBV12-4 and TRBJ2-3; a possible D gene is TRBD2 (6 bases). The CDR3 spans 13 residues. Trimming pared 8 bases from V and 0 bases from J, leaving 9 bases between. CDR3 bases: TGTGCCAGCGGGACTCTTAGCACAGATACGCAGTATTTT. Protein product: CASGTLSTDTQYF.

This chain connects TRBV12-5 to TRBJ2-7; 8 nucleotides agree with TRBD1. J lost 0 bases, V lost 2 bases, and 0 bases had no gene match. The germline gives CDR1 LGHNT, CDR2 FRNRAP. This CDR3 has 14 residues. CDR3 region: CASGLTGGSYEQYF. The CDR3 coding sequence is TGTGCTAGTGGTTTGACAGGGGGCTCCTACGAGCAGTACTTC.

The rearrangement joins TRBV27 to TRBJ1-4, with no clear D. Germline lookup yields CDR1 MNHEY and CDR2 SMNVEV (reference sequence). V lost 5 bases to trimming and J lost 7 bases, with 11 bases between them. This CDR3 is built from 13 residues. The CDR3 sequence is CASSPRAGEKLFF. CDR3 DNA: TGTGCCAGCAGTCCCCGTGCGGGTGAAAAACTGTTTTTT.

The chain links TRBV4-1 to TRBJ1-5; 7 bases fit TRBD1. The CDR3 runs to 15 residues. Germline loops: CDR1 MGHRA, CDR2 YSYEKL. The junction had 11 bases not matched to a gene; V was cut back by 3 bases and J by 9 bases. The CDR3 spells CASSQGTDLRSPQHF. The CDR3 nucleotides are TGCGCCAGCAGCCAGGGGACAGACCTTCGATCGCCCCAGCATTTT.

The rearrangement links TRBV20-1 to TRBJ1-2; D is perhaps TRBD1 (6 bases). CDR1 is DFQATT and CDR2 is SNEGSKA in the germline V gene (reference sequence). The CDR3 spans 11 residues. Here the CDR3 DNA reads TGCAGCCTGGGGGGGGCTTATGGCTACACCTTC. Translated: CSLGGAYGYTF.